The TCR beta chain described here comes from a study of CD8+ T cells in alopecia areata. Study outcomes and limitations: Scalp repertoires also include resident alphabeta T cells from normal skin. Under tofacitinib, fewer expanded CD8+ clones appeared among the top 100 scalp clones. Alopecia totalis/universalis scalp especially showed more expanded CD8+ clones than normal scalp.

As concerns this clone: The antigen is not known.

Documented treatment: oral pan-JAK inhibitor, 5-10 mg twice daily. Alopecia areata patients provided lesional scalp punch biopsies and peripheral blood, both collected for the study. Extraction and reverse transcription of RNA yielded cDNA as the sequencing template. Assay used: immunoSEQ multiplex PCR; TCRdb lists only in-frame clones, some missing. The sample has 150,000 to 200,000 clones, about three fifths seen once. The CDR3 covers 13 residues. The V gene lost 5 bases and the J gene lost 4 bases, with 12 bases spanning the gap. CDR1 SQVTM and CDR2 ANQGSEA come from the germline V gene. The clonotype comes from a human donor with alopecia areata. The sequences come from CD4+ T cells sorted from blood, collected at week 24, from a patient treated with tofacitinib. The rearrangement links TRBV29-1 to TRBJ1-3; D gene unclear. This CDR3 reads CSVRGLYGNTIYF. CDR3 nucleotide sequence: TGCAGCGTTCGAGGGCTGTACGGAAACACCATATATTTT.